Below are 22 T cell receptor beta chains sequenced from a single sample in a study of beta chain features in type 1 diabetes. Expressed TCRB transcripts were sequenced because the entire RNA isolate underwent reverse transcription. The table came from immunoSEQ multiplex PCR; TCRdb's copy has only in-frame clones and leaves some out. The sample holds about 240,000 clones; around 13% are singletons and the top ten take approximately 0.018%. Their cognate antigens are unknown. Overall study findings and caveats: People with Type 1 diabetes carried modestly yet significantly shorter TCRB CDR3s in all four CD4+ subsets.

Sequencing was carried out using naive CD4+ T cells from blood. The receptors here all came from a man aged 25-40 years with type 1 diabetes.

This clone showed up just a few times. The chain recombines TRBV4-1 with TRBJ2-1; TRBD2 matches 9 bases. CDR3 length: 16 residues. V lost 0 bases and J lost 4; bases outside the gene matches: 4. CDR1 is MGHRA and CDR2 is YSYEKL in the germline V gene. The CDR3 is CASSQDRAGGYNEQFF. The CDR3 nucleotides read TGCGCCAGCAGCCAAGATCGAGCGGGGGGATACAATGAGCAGTTCTTC.

Only a few counts were recorded for this clone. This chain uses TRBV19 with TRBJ1-4; D not certain. Trimming cost V 0 bases and J 8 bases, with 22 bases left between them. Looked up from germline, CDR1 is LNHDA and CDR2 is SQIVND (reference sequence). The CDR3 has 18 residues. CDR3 bases: TGTGCCAGTAGTATAGATTTATCCTACTCGCAGCTAGAAGAAAAACTGTTTTTT. Amino acid sequence: CASSIDLSYSQLEEKLFF.

This chain connects TRBV11-2 to TRBJ2-7, with D maybe TRBD1 (5 bases). The germline V and J ends were trimmed by 4 bases and 7 bases, with 14 bases remaining between them. Germline-derived CDR1 and CDR2 are SGHAT and FQNNGV. The CDR3 contains 13 residues. The CDR3 region has the DNA TGTGCCAGCAGCTCCAGGGTTCGTAGGGAGCAGTACTTC. It codes for CASSSRVRREQYF.

The chain uses TRBV5-1 and TRBJ1-2; tentatively, D is TRBD1 (5 bases). Trimming cost V 0 bases and J 8 bases, with 11 bases left between them. The length of the CDR3 is 13 residues. Germline CDR1 SGHRS, CDR2 YFSETQ. In nucleotides, the CDR3 is TGCGCCAGCAGCTTGGCCGCAGGGCACGGCTACACCTTC. Its translation is CASSLAAGHGYTF.

This clone was counted between two and nine times. The chain joins TRBV19 to TRBJ2-1; the match to TRBD1 covers 7 bases. The germline CDR1 and CDR2 sequences are LNHDA and SQIVND (reference sequence). V trimming: 9 bases; J trimming: 1 base; junction bases outside the gene matches: 6. The CDR3 covers 14 residues. The CDR3 loop reads CASRDRVSYNEQFF. CDR3 nucleotide sequence: TGTGCCAGCCGCGACAGGGTTTCCTACAATGAGCAGTTCTTC. Together with reference TRBV19 and TRBJ2-1, the CDR3 gives the full variable domain: DGGITQSPKYLFRKEGQNVTLSCEQNLNHDAMYWYRQDPGQGLRLIYYSQIVNDFQKGDIAEGYSVSREKKESFPLTVTSAQKNPTAFYLCASRDRVSYNEQFFGPGTRLTVL.

V is TRBV5-1 and J is TRBJ2-3; tentatively, D is TRBD1 (6 bases). Germline loops: CDR1 SGHRS, CDR2 YFSETQ. The length of the CDR3 is 15 residues. Trimming removed 2 bases from V and 3 bases from J, with 13 bases in between. CDR3 protein: CASSFWGQYTDTQYF. The CDR3 DNA reads TGCGCCAGCAGCTTTTGGGGACAATATACAGATACGCAGTATTTT.

The chain has TRBV30 and TRBJ2-3; a possible D gene is TRBD1 (5 bases). V was trimmed by 3 bases and J by 1 base, leaving 11 bases between them. CDR3 length: 14 residues. Germline V gene lookup returns CDR1 GTSNPN and CDR2 SVGIG (reference sequence). CDR3 nucleotides: TGTGCCTGGAGCCTCCAGGGCGGCACAGATACGCAGTATTTT. As protein: CAWSLQGGTDTQYF.

This clone turned up a few times. J is TRBJ1-1 and V is TRBV11-3; D perhaps matches TRBD1 (5 bases). Trimming left V 6 bases short and J 1 base short, with 12 bases between. Germline V gives CDR1 SGHNT, CDR2 YENEEA. The CDR3 runs to 14 residues. CDR3 bases: TGTGCCAGCAGTTCAGGGTGGGGGAACACTGAAGCTTTCTTT. It translates to CASSSGWGNTEAFF.

This clone turned up a few times. Other DNA sequences of this sample code for an identical CDR3. The chain carries TRBV7-9 and TRBJ1-6; 8 bases line up with TRBD1. V was pared by 4 bases and J by 5 bases, with 1 base of the junction left unmatched. The CDR3 has 14 amino acids. CDR1 and CDR2 (germline): SEHNR, FQNEAQ (reference sequence). The CDR3 loop is CASSSTGDNSPLHF. The CDR3, as DNA: TGTGCCAGCAGCTCGACAGGGGATAATTCACCCCTCCACTTT.

This clone was counted between two and nine times. The J gene is TRBJ2-3, the V gene TRBV2, with D possibly being TRBD2 (6 bases). The V and J ends lost 7 bases and 8 bases respectively, with 16 bases between them. Germline values: CDR1 SNHLY, CDR2 FYNNEI. There are 13 residues in the CDR3. The CDR3: CASNSGPSGTQYF. Written as DNA, the CDR3 is TGTGCCAGCAATAGCGGACCTTCAGGTACGCAGTATTTT.

This clone turned up a few times. The rearrangement uses TRBV10-3 and TRBJ1-5, with unresolved D. CDR3 length: 15 residues. V lost 3 bases to trimming and J lost 7 bases, with 16 bases between them. CDR1 and CDR2 from the germline V gene are ENHRY and SYGVKD. The CDR3 sequence is CAISDGRESGQPQHF. The CDR3 region has the DNA TGTGCCATCAGTGATGGGAGGGAAAGCGGCCAGCCCCAGCATTTT.

This clone has only a few counts. The chain has TRBV7-9 and TRBJ2-7; 7 nucleotides agree with TRBD1. CDR3 length equals 13 residues. Germline-derived CDR1 and CDR2 are SEHNR and FQNEAQ (reference sequence). With 4 bases clipped from V and 3 bases from J, the junction kept 3 bases outside the gene matches. CDR3 DNA: TGTGCCAGCAGCTCGACAGGGATCTACGAGCAGTACTTC. As protein: CASSSTGIYEQYF.

This clone was seen only a few times. V is TRBV14 and J is TRBJ2-5, with TRBD1 matching over 10 bases. The CDR3 is 17 residues long. J was trimmed by 5 bases and V by 1 base; bases with no gene match: 10. Germline V gene sequence: CDR1 SGHDN, CDR2 FVKESK. The CDR3: CASSQASGTGVYETQYF. Here the CDR3 DNA reads TGTGCCAGCAGCCAAGCTTCCGGGACAGGGGTTTATGAGACCCAGTACTTC. The full variable domain, in which reference TRBV14 and TRBJ2-5 provide the parts outside the CDR3, is EAGVTQFPSHSVIEKGQTVTLRCDPISGHDNLYWYRRVMGKEIKFLLHFVKESKQDESGMPNNRFLAERTGGTYSTLKVQPAELEDSGVYFCASSQASGTGVYETQYFGPGTRLLVL.

This sequence joins TRBV7-2 and TRBJ2-1; perhaps TRBD2 as D (6 bases). The CDR3 loop spans 14 amino acids. V lost 5 bases, J lost 8 bases, and 16 bases lay in between. Germline V lookup: CDR1 SGHTA, CDR2 FQGNSA. The CDR3 loop reads CASSPLRLVHEQFF. DNA for the CDR3: TGTGCCAGCAGCCCCCTTCGACTAGTTCATGAGCAGTTCTTC.

V and J are TRBV7-9 and TRBJ2-3, with a tentative D call TRBD1 (5 bases). This CDR3 region has 16 residues. Deletions cut 5 bases from V and 0 bases from J, with 15 bases between. Germline V lookup: CDR1 SEHNR, CDR2 FQNEAQ (reference sequence). DNA of the CDR3: TGTGCCAGCAGCCCGATAGGGGTGGAGAGCACAGATACGCAGTATTTT. Its protein is CASSPIGVESTDTQYF. Drawing the rest from reference TRBV7-9 and TRBJ2-3, the complete variable domain is DTGVSQNPRHKITKRGQNVTFRCDPISEHNRLYWYRQTLGQGPEFLTYFQNEAQLEKSRLLSDRFSAERPKGSFSTLEIQRTEQGDSAMYLCASSPIGVESTDTQYFGPGTRLTVL.

This clone was counted only a few times. This rearrangement joins TRBV5-6 to TRBJ2-7; D is ambiguous. Germline V lookup: CDR1 SGHDT, CDR2 YYEEEE. This CDR3 is 11 amino acids long. V lost 0 bases and J lost 5, with 3 bases in between. CDR3 in amino acids: CASSLVDEQYF. The CDR3 DNA is TGTGCCAGCAGCTTGGTCGACGAGCAGTACTTC.

This clone has only a few counts. The J gene is TRBJ2-1, the V gene TRBV25-1; 8 nucleotides match TRBD1. Germline loops: CDR1 MGHDK, CDR2 SYGVNS. V shed 6 bases, J shed 5 bases, and the junction held 9 bases outside the gene matches. CDR3 length equals 15 residues. CDR3 DNA sequence: TGTGCCAGCAGGAGGACAGGGACCCTCGACAATGAGCAGTTCTTC. It is translated as CASRRTGTLDNEQFF.

V and J are TRBV18 and TRBJ1-3; 8 positions match TRBD1. J was trimmed by 3 bases and V by 0 bases; bases with no gene match: 4. In germline, CDR1 is KGHSH, CDR2 LQKENI. The CDR3 runs to 16 residues. This CDR3 is CASSPPGQVRGNTIYF. CDR3 nucleotide sequence: TGTGCCAGCTCACCACCGGGACAGGTGCGTGGAAACACCATATATTTT. Full variable domain (missing parts from reference TRBV18 and TRBJ1-3): NAGVMQNPRHLVRRRGQEARLRCSPMKGHSHVYWYRQLPEEGLKFMVYLQKENIIDESGMPKERFSAEFPKEGPSILRIQQVVRGDSAAYFCASSPPGQVRGNTIYFGEGSWLTVV.

This clone was detected only a few times. The chain uses TRBV5-1 and TRBJ1-5; TRBD1 matches 7 bases. J gave up 5 bases and V 0 bases, and 2 bases lay outside the gene matches. CDR3 length equals 14 residues. CDR1 and CDR2 (germline): SGHRS, YFSETQ. CDR3 protein: CASSLGDRDQPQHF. CDR3 in DNA: TGCGCCAGCAGCTTGGGCGACAGGGATCAGCCCCAGCATTTT.

This clone has ten or more counts. The chain has TRBV29-1 and TRBJ2-6; 11 bases agree with TRBD1. The trim removed 5 bases at V and 2 bases at J, leaving 2 bases unmatched. The germline V gene encodes CDR1 SQVTM and CDR2 ANQGSEA. This CDR3 comprises 15 residues. The CDR3 here is CSVRTGGAGANVLTF. In DNA, the CDR3 is TGCAGCGTTCGGACAGGGGGCGCTGGGGCCAACGTCCTGACTTTC. Together with reference TRBV29-1 and TRBJ2-6, the CDR3 gives the full variable domain: SAVISQKPSRDICQRGTSLTIQCQVDSQVTMMFWYRQQPGQSLTLIATANQGSEATYESGFVIDKFPISRPNLTFSTLTVSNMSPEDSSIYLCSVRTGGAGANVLTFGAGSRLTVL.

The chain links TRBV19 to TRBJ1-1; 10 bases align to TRBD1. Germline loops: CDR1 LNHDA, CDR2 SQIVND (reference sequence). Losses at the gene ends were 5 bases for V and 0 bases for J; bases not matched to a gene: 12. There are 18 residues in the CDR3. This chain's CDR3 is CASSARDRGGLLNTEAFF. CDR3 sequence (DNA): TGTGCCAGTAGTGCCCGGGACAGGGGCGGACTATTGAACACTGAAGCTTTCTTT.

This chain links TRBV5-4 with TRBJ2-5; 14 positions agree with TRBD2. Germline values: CDR1 SGHNT, CDR2 YYREEE (reference sequence). Germline trimming cut 6 bases from V and 5 bases from J; bases unmatched to any gene: 6. The CDR3 covers 15 residues. DNA of the CDR3: TGTGCCAGCACCGGGACTAGCGGGAGTCTGGAGACCCAGTACTTC. This encodes CASTGTSGSLETQYF.